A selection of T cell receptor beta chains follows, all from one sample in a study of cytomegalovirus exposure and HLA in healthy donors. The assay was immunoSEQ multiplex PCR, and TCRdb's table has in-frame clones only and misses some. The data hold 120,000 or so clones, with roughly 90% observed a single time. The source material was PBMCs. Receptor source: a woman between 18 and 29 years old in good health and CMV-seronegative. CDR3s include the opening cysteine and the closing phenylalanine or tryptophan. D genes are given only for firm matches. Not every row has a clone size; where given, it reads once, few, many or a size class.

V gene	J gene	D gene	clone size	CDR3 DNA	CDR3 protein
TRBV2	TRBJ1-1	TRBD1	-	TGTGCCAGCAGTGAAGCTGACAGGGGCTCTGAGGGGCACACTGAAGCTTTCTTT	CASSEADRGSEGHTEAFF
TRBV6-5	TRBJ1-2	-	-	TGTGCCAGCAGATTGAACCTAGGAGGCTACACCTTC	CASRLNLGGYTF
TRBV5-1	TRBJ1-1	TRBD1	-	TGCGCCAGCAGCTCACCCCGGGACAGCGCCGTCGACACTGAAGCTTTCTTT	CASSSPRDSAVDTEAFF
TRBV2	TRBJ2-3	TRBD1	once	TGTGCCAGCAGTGGTCAACAGGGGACAGATACGCAGTATTTT	CASSGQQGTDTQYF
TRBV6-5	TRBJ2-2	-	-	TGTGCCAGCAGTTATGGCCCCGGGGAGCTGTTTTTT	CASSYGPGELFF
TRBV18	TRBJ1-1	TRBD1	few	TGTGCCAGCTCAACGGACAGGGGCCCGATTACGAACACTGAAGCTTTCTTT	CASSTDRGPITNTEAFF
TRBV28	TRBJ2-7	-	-	TGTGCCAGCAGCCTGGACATCTCCTACGAGCAGTACTTC	CASSLDISYEQYF
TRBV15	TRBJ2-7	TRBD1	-	TGTGCCACCACACCCGACAGGGGGGTCTACGAGCAGTACTTC	CATTPDRGVYEQYF
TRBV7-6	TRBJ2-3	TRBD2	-	TGTGCCAGCAGCTTACAGCGGGGGGTAACAGATACGCAGTATTTT	CASSLQRGVTDTQYF
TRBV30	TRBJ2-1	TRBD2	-	TGTGCCTGGAGTGTAGCTAGCGGGGCGTACAATGAGCAGTTCTTC	CAWSVASGAYNEQFF
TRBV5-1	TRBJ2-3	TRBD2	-	TGCGCCAGCAGCTTGGACGTACTAGCGGGAGCAGATACGCAGTATTTT	CASSLDVLAGADTQYF
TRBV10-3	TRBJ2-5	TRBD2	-	TGTGCCATCAGTGGTCCGGGGCTAGCGGGGGGGCCGAGAGAGACCCAGTACTTC	CAISGPGLAGGPRETQYF
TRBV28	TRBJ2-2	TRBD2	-	TGTGCCAGCGTCTTGGGGGGGACCGGGGAGCTGTTTTTT	CASVLGGTGELFF
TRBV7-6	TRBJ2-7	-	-	TGTGCCAGCAGCTTGGGGGGTATTCAAAACGAGCAGTACTTC	CASSLGGIQNEQYF
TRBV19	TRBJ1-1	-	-	TGTGGGCCGAACACTGAAGCTTTCTTT	CGPNTEAFF
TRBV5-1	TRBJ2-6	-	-	TGCGCCAGCAGCTTGGTCCCAGGGTCTGGGGCCAACGTCCTGACTTTC	CASSLVPGSGANVLTF
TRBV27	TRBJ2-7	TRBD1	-	TGTGCCAGCAGTTCCCACAGGGGATACTACGAGCAGTACTTC	CASSSHRGYYEQYF
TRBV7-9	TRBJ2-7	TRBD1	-	TGTGCCAGCAGCCCCCGGGACAGGGCATACGAGCAGTACTTC	CASSPRDRAYEQYF
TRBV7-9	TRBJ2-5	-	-	TGTGCAGACCGGATGGACAGTCAAGAGACCCAGTACTTC	CADRMDSQETQYF
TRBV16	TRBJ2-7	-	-	TGTGCCAGCAGCCAATCAGGAGGGGGCAAGCAGTACTTC	CASSQSGGGKQYF
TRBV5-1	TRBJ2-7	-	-	TGCGCCAGCAGCTTGGAAGCCGGTTACGAGCAGTACTTC	CASSLEAGYEQYF
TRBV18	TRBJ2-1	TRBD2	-	TGTGCCAGCTTTCGGACTAGCGGGCATGAGCAGTTCTTC	CASFRTSGHEQFF
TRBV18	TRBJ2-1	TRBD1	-	TGTGCCAGCTCACCACAAAGGGACAGGGTCTACAATGAGCAGTTCTTC	CASSPQRDRVYNEQFF
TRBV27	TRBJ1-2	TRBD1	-	TGTGCCAGCAGTTTTTCAAACCTCAGGGGGGACTATGGCTACACCTTC	CASSFSNLRGDYGYTF
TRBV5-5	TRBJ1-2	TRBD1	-	TGTGCCAGCGGACAGGGGGACTATGGCTACACCTTC	CASGQGDYGYTF
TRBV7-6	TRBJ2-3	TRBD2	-	TGTGCCAGCAGTATAACCTCCGGGACTAGCAGGGATACGCAGTATTTT	CASSITSGTSRDTQYF
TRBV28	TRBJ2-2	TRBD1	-	TGTGCCAGCAGTTACTCACAGGGGGCGGCGAACACCGGGGAGCTGTTTTTT	CASSYSQGAANTGELFF
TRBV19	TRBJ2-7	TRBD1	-	TGTGCCAGTAGTATCACCGGGACAGGAGTCTACGAGCAGTACTTC	CASSITGTGVYEQYF
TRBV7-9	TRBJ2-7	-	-	TGTGCCAGCAGCCCCCCGGGAGCGTTGGAGTACTTC	CASSPPGALEYF
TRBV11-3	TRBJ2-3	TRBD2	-	TGTGCCAGCAGTGAGGGACTAGTGAACACAGATACGCAGTATTTT	CASSEGLVNTDTQYF
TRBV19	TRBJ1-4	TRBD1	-	TGTGCCAGTAGTCGGACAGGGGCGGGTGAAAAACTGTTTTTT	CASSRTGAGEKLFF
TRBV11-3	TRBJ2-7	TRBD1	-	TGTGCCAGCAGCCCCTGGGACAGGCCCTACGAGCAGTACTTC	CASSPWDRPYEQYF
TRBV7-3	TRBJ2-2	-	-	TGTGCCAGCAGCTTAAGTGTCGGTCCGAACACCGGGGAGCTGTTTTTT	CASSLSVGPNTGELFF
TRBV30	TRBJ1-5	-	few	TGTGCCTGGAGTGGAGGAGACAATCAGCCCCAGCATTTT	CAWSGGDNQPQHF
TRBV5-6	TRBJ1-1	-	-	TGTGCCAGCAGCTTGTCTCAGGCGTTGAACACTGAAGCTTTCTTT	CASSLSQALNTEAFF
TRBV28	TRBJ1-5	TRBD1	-	TGTGCCAGCAGTGACAGGGAGGCTCCAAATCAGCCCCAGCATTTT	CASSDREAPNQPQHF
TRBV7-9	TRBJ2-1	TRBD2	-	TGTGCCAGCAGCAACCTAGCGGGAGGATCCTACAATGAGCAGTTCTTC	CASSNLAGGSYNEQFF
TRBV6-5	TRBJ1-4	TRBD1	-	TGTGCCAGCAGCCCGGACAGGGGAGCTAATGAAAAACTGTTTTTT	CASSPDRGANEKLFF
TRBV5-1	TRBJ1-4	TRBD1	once	TGCGCCAGCAGGGACAGGTCAACTAATGAAAAACTGTTTTTT	CASRDRSTNEKLFF
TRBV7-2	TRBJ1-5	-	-	TGTGCCAGCAGCTTATTTACTAGTCGAAGCAATCAGCCCCAGCATTTT	CASSLFTSRSNQPQHF
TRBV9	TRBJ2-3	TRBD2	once	TGTGCCAGCAGCGTACCCCTAGCGGGGGATAGCACAGATACGCAGTATTTT	CASSVPLAGDSTDTQYF
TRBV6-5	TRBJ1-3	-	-	TGTGCCAGCAGTGGGCCGAGCTCTGGAAACACCATATATTTT	CASSGPSSGNTIYF
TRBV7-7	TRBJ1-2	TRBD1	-	TGTGCCAGCAGCTTATGGCACAGGGGTAACTATGGCTACACCTTC	CASSLWHRGNYGYTF
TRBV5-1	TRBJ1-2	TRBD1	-	TGCGCCAGCAGCTTGGCCCAGAATGCACAGGGGGATGGCTACACCTTC	CASSLAQNAQGDGYTF
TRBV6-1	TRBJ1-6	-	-	TGTGCCAGCAGTGATGCCGCGGAGATGTTTAATTCACCCCTCCACTTT	CASSDAAEMFNSPLHF
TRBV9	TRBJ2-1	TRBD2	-	TGTGCCAGCAGCGTAGTTTCTAGCGGGAGCTATGAGCAGTTCTTC	CASSVVSSGSYEQFF
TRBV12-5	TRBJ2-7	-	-	TGTGCTAGTGGTTTGGTTCTCGGTGAGGCAGCCCGAGTATCCTACGAGCAGTACTTC	CASGLVLGEAARVSYEQYF
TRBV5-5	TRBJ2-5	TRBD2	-	TGTGCCAGCAGCCTCTCCGGGACTACCGGGTGGGGTGAGACCCAGTACTTC	CASSLSGTTGWGETQYF